The 13 T cell receptor beta chains listed next were all sequenced from one sample in a study of PD-1 blockade in mismatch repair-deficient tumors. The assay was immunoSEQ multiplex PCR, and TCRdb's table has in-frame clones only and misses some. The sample contains tens of thousands of clones, about 85% of which appear only once. Sequences were derived from peripheral blood, sampled 12 weeks after starting pembrolizumab. All receptors come from an adult with mismatch repair-deficient cancer.

V gene TRBV23-1 combines with J gene TRBJ1-2, with D possibly TRBD1 on 5 matching bases. TRBV23-1 is designated an ORF whose function remains uncertain. With 6 bases removed from V and 4 bases from J, the gap between germline ends came to 15 bases. The CDR3 extends over 14 amino acids. CDR3 sequence (DNA): TGCGCCAGCAGCCGACGTAAGGGACCCTATGGCTACACCTTC. Residues: CASSRRKGPYGYTF.

The count of this clone is one. This chain uses TRBV11-2 with TRBJ2-1; D is unclear. Germline CDR1 SGHAT, CDR2 FQNNGV. The CDR3 extends over 14 amino acids. V was trimmed by 4 bases and J by 6 bases, leaving 13 bases between them. CDR3 DNA sequence: TGTGCCAGCAGCTCACAGTTATCGGCCAATGAGCAGTTCTTC. This translates into CASSSQLSANEQFF.

CDR3 sequence reads: CASSLFPGTNWNEAFF. The DNA for the CDR3 is TGTGCCAGCAGTTTATTCCCAGGGACAAATTGGAATGAAGCTTTCTTT. V and J are TRBV27 and TRBJ1-1, with a weak D call TRBD1 (6 bases). The CDR3 consists of 16 residues. Germline V gives CDR1 MNHEY, CDR2 SMNVEV (reference sequence). V dropped 1 base and J dropped 7 bases, with 19 bases sitting between them.

In this sample, this clone is medium-sized. Additional DNA sequences in this sample encode the identical CDR3. The chain uses TRBV9 and TRBJ2-2; TRBD2 agrees at 11 bases. There are 15 residues in the CDR3. Germline trimming cut 3 bases from V and 5 bases from J; bases unmatched to any gene: 3. Germline values: CDR1 SGDLS, CDR2 YYNGEE. DNA for the CDR3: TGTGCCAGCAGCGCCTGGACTAGCGGGACCGGGGAGCTGTTTTTT. Translating it yields CASSAWTSGTGELFF.

Only a few counts were recorded for this clone. The chain joins TRBV27 to TRBJ2-3, with 8 bases identical to TRBD2. V shed 8 bases and J 6 bases; nucleotides not matched to a gene: 16. Germline CDR1 MNHEY, CDR2 SMNVEV (reference sequence). The CDR3 spans 16 residues. The CDR3 DNA follows: TGTGCCAGCCGTACTAGCGGAGGAGGAGGTGGGGATACGCAGTATTTT. Encoded protein: CASRTSGGGGGDTQYF.

The CDR3 bases are TGCGCCAGCAGCCCTCTCCGGGATTATGGCTACACCTTC. It yields the protein CASSPLRDYGYTF. V gene TRBV5-1 combines with J gene TRBJ1-2; D is unclear. CDR1 is SGHRS and CDR2 is YFSETQ in the germline V gene. V was clipped by 4 bases and J by 5 bases, with 12 bases between them. This CDR3 has 13 residues. The full variable domain, in which reference TRBV5-1 and TRBJ1-2 provide the parts outside the CDR3, is KAGVTQTPRYLIKTRGQQVTLSCSPISGHRSVSWYQQTPGQGLQFLFEYFSETQRNKGNFPGRFSGRQFSNSRSEMNVSTLELGDSALYLCASSPLRDYGYTFGSGTRLTVV.

The V and J genes are TRBV7-3 and TRBJ1-2; maybe TRBD1 (5 bases). CDR1 is SGHTA, CDR2 FQGTGA, per germline. The CDR3 loop spans 14 amino acids. V was clipped by 3 bases and J by 2 bases, with 10 bases between them. Here the CDR3 reads CASSLGGRNYGYTF. The CDR3 nucleotides are TGTGCCAGCAGCTTGGGGGGTAGGAACTATGGCTACACCTTC.

The chain is built from TRBV5-1 and TRBJ2-7, with D possibly being TRBD1 or TRBD2 (5 bases each). Trimming took 3 bases from V and 5 from J, leaving 18 bases between them. The CDR3 sequence is 15 residues long. Looked up from germline, CDR1 is SGHRS and CDR2 is YFSETQ. In nucleotides, the CDR3 is TGCGCCAGCAGCTGGGGTCCCGGGACCGTCGACGAGCAGTACTTC. Translation gives CASSWGPGTVDEQYF.

The table lists this clone with a few counts. This chain joins TRBV15 and TRBJ1-1; perhaps TRBD1 as D (5 bases). Germline V CDR1 and CDR2: LNHNV, YYDKDF (reference sequence). This CDR3 contains 13 residues. With 5 bases removed from V and 4 bases from J, the gap between germline ends came to 11 bases. This CDR3 is CATSPGVATEAFF. CDR3 nucleotide sequence: TGTGCCACCAGCCCGGGGGTGGCCACTGAAGCTTTCTTT.

This chain joins TRBV5-4 and TRBJ2-3; 9 nucleotides agree with TRBD1. CDR1 SGHNT and CDR2 YYREEE come from the germline V gene (reference sequence). V lost 2 bases, J lost 6 bases, and 7 bases stayed unmatched. The CDR3 consists of 15 residues. The CDR3 is CASSFNRGRPDTQYF. The CDR3 coding sequence is TGTGCCAGCAGCTTTAACAGGGGGCGCCCCGATACGCAGTATTTT.

The V call is TRBV12-5, the J call TRBJ2-7, with D hard to call. There are 12 residues in the CDR3. V lost 6 bases and J 6 bases, leaving 12 bases between the germline ends. Germline loops: CDR1 LGHNT, CDR2 FRNRAP. The CDR3 spells CASGPYSSEQYF. CDR3 in DNA: TGTGCTAGTGGACCCTACTCGTCCGAGCAGTACTTC.

The chain recombines TRBV19 with TRBJ2-1; 9 bases fit TRBD1. The V and J ends lost 4 bases and 0 bases, in that order; junction bases with no gene match: 4. The germline CDR1 and CDR2 sequences are LNHDA and SQIVND (reference sequence). The CDR3 is 16 residues long. The CDR3 is CASSNPDRGSYNEQFF. The CDR3 DNA is TGTGCCAGTAGTAATCCGGACAGGGGCTCCTACAATGAGCAGTTCTTC.

The CDR3 loop reads CASSQDALLGAGRTDTQYF. The CDR3 DNA reads TGCGCCAGCAGCCAAGATGCTTTGCTCGGAGCGGGGCGCACAGATACGCAGTATTTT. This chain uses TRBV4-1 with TRBJ2-3; 7 nucleotides line up with TRBD2. The V and J ends lost 0 bases and 1 base, in that order; junction bases with no gene match: 13. The germline gives CDR1 MGHRA, CDR2 YSYEKL. The CDR3 loop spans 19 amino acids.